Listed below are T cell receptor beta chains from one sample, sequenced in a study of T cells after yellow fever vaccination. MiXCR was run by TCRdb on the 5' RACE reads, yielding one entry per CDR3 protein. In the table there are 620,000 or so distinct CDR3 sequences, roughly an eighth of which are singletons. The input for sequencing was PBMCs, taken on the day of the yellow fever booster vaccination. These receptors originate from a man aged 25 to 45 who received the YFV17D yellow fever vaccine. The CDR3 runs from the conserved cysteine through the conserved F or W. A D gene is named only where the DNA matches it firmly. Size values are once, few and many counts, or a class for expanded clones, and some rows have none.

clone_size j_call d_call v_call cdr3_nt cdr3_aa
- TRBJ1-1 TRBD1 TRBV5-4 TGTGCCAGCAGTGAACAGGGGATCCAGACTGAAGCTTTCTTT CASSEQGIQTEAFF
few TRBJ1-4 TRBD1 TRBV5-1 TGCGCCAGCAGTGTGGGACAGGGCCCACTTTGGCGCAAACTGTTTTTT CASSVGQGPLWRKLFF
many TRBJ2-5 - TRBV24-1 TGTGCCACCAGTGATGACGCCGGGACAACCAAAGAGACCCAGTACTTC CATSDDAGTTKETQYF
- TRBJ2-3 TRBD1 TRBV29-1 TGCAGCGTTAAAACAGGGGCTAGGGATACGCAGTATTTT CSVKTGARDTQYF
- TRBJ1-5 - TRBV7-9 TGTGCCAGCACCTCCTTTTGGGACTGGCAGCCCCAGCATTTT CASTSFWDWQPQHF
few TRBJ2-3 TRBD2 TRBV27 TGTGCCAGCAGAGATCAAAGCGGGACCGAGAGAGATACGCAGTATTTT CASRDQSGTERDTQYF
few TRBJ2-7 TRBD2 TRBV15 TGTGCCACCAGCAGAGATGAAGCGGGACGGCGCTACGAGCAGTACTTC CATSRDEAGRRYEQYF
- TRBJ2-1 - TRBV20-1 TGCAGTGCCCCCCGAGGTCCCTTAAGGGAGCAGTTCTTC CSAPRGPLREQFF
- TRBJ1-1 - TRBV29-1 TGCAGCGTCGTCCCCGGGGCCCGCACTGAAGCTTTCTTT CSVVPGARTEAFF
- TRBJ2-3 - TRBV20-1 TGCAGTGCTGGAGATGGGTTAGGGCCCACAGATACGCAGTATTTT CSAGDGLGPTDTQYF
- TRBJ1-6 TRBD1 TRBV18 TGTGCCAGCTCACCGGCGACAGGGGACGATTCACCCCTCCACTTT CASSPATGDDSPLHF
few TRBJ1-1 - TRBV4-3 TGCGCCAGCAGCCAAGGTTCAGAGAACACTGAAGCTTTCTTT CASSQGSENTEAFF
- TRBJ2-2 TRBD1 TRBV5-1 TGCGCCAGCAGCTTGGAACAGGGGGCCGGGGAGCTGTTTTTT CASSLEQGAGELFF
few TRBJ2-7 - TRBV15 TGTGCCACCAGCAGAGATGACAACCCGCCTTACGAGCAGTACTTC CATSRDDNPPYEQYF
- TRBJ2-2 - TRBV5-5 TGTGCCAGCAGAGAAACAGGGCTTCGCGCCGGGGAGCTGTTTTTT CASRETGLRAGELFF
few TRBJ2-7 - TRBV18 TGTGCCAGCTCACCACCGAGTACGACGGGGGCTAAGCAGTACTTC CASSPPSTTGAKQYF
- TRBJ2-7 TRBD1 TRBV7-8 TGTGCCAGCAGCAAGGGGACAGTCGAGCAGTACTTC CASSKGTVEQYF
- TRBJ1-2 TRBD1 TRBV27 TGTGCCAGCAGCCAACCGGGACAGGGAGAGGGCTACACCTTC CASSQPGQGEGYTF
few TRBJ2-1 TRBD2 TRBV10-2 TGCGCCAGCAGTGATGCTAGCGGGAGAACTTGGAATGAGCAGTTCTTC CASSDASGRTWNEQFF
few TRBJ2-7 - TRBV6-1 TGTGCCAGCATGAACAAGAGTTTTAAGAATTACGAGCAGTACTTC CASMNKSFKNYEQYF
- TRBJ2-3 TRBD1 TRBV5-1 TGCGCCAGCAGCCCGAGGGGGCTGGTTACAGATACGCAGTATTTT CASSPRGLVTDTQYF
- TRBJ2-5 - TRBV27 TGTGCCAGCAGTTTATCGCCACAAGTTATGTCGGCCCAGTACTTC CASSLSPQVMSAQYF